The next 15 T cell receptor beta chains were all read from a single sample in a study of T cells in Graves' hyperthyroidism and ophthalmopathy. RNA transcripts served as the template for amplifying TCR beta CDR3 regions. The TCR CDR3 first-round RT-PCR relied on the HTBI primer set. MiXCR, applied by TCRdb to the multiplex PCR reads, yields one record per CDR3 protein. This table holds about 740,000 distinct CDR3 sequences, 14% found once. The specimen was blood. The receptors were sampled from a woman aged 18-29 years with Graves' hyperthyroidism.

The rearrangement joins TRBV5-6 to TRBJ2-5; 11 bases are a match to TRBD2. The CDR3 is 15 amino acids. CDR1 and CDR2 from the germline V gene are SGHDT and YYEEEE. V was pared by 8 bases and J by 1 base, with 7 bases of the junction left unmatched. Here the CDR3 reads CASSRGLAAQETQYF. Written as DNA, the CDR3 is TGTGCCAGTAGTAGGGGACTAGCGGCCCAAGAGACCCAGTACTTC.

This clonotype was observed at least ten times. The CDR3 DNA follows: TGTGCCAGCAGTTTAATCGCTCGGGGGGCTGAAGCTTTCTTT. Its translation is CASSLIARGAEAFF. The rearrangement links TRBV28 to TRBJ1-1; maybe TRBD1 (5 bases). CDR3 length equals 14 residues. V shed 2 bases and J shed 6 bases, with 13 bases lying between them. Germline CDR1 MDHEN, CDR2 SYDVKM.

There are many counts of this clonotype. The J gene is TRBJ2-7, the V gene TRBV11-2; 7 nucleotides align to TRBD2. Germline trimming cut 4 bases from V and 3 bases from J; bases unmatched to any gene: 9. Germline V gene sequence: CDR1 SGHAT, CDR2 FQNNGV. The CDR3 is 15 residues long. In DNA, the CDR3 is TGTGCCAGCAGCTCACTCCAGCGGGAAGGCTACGAGCAGTACTTC. Protein sequence: CASSSLQREGYEQYF.

This clonotype was counted between two and nine times. V is TRBV6-6 and J is TRBJ2-5; no reliable D call. CDR1 and CDR2 (germline): MNHNY, SVGAGI (reference sequence). This CDR3 contains 12 residues. Trimming removed 2 bases from V and 4 bases from J, with 5 bases in between. CDR3 nucleotide sequence: TGTGCCAGCAGTTACATTAGAGAGACCCAGTACTTC. Protein sequence: CASSYIRETQYF.

This clonotype came up many times. The rearrangement joins TRBV28 to TRBJ1-4, with D unresolved. Trimming left V 7 bases short and J 7 bases short, with 10 bases between. CDR3 length: 12 residues. Germline V lookup: CDR1 MDHEN, CDR2 SYDVKM. In nucleotides, the CDR3 is TGTGCCAGCAAACCTGGAGGTGAAAAACTGTTTTTT. As protein: CASKPGGEKLFF.

This clonotype was seen ten or more times. The rearrangement links TRBV2 to TRBJ1-6, with D unclear. There are 12 residues in the CDR3. V lost 8 bases, J lost 7 bases, and 9 bases lay in between. Germline V gene lookup returns CDR1 SNHLY and CDR2 FYNNEI. CDR3 in amino acids: CASEAQNSPLHF. CDR3 DNA sequence: TGTGCCAGCGAGGCACAAAATTCACCCCTCCACTTT.

This clonotype has a handful of counts. The J gene is TRBJ2-1, the V gene TRBV10-2; D may be TRBD1 or TRBD2 (5 bases each). This CDR3 region has 18 residues. The V gene lost 3 bases and the J gene lost 7 bases, with 25 bases spanning the gap. CDR1 is WSHSY, CDR2 SAAADI, per germline. The DNA of the CDR3 is TGCGCCAGCAGTGAATTCACCCCTTGGGGGAGAAGGTATAATGAGCAGTTCTTC. Protein product: CASSEFTPWGRRYNEQFF.

This clonotype has at least ten counts. The chain recombines TRBV7-9 with TRBJ2-1, with 7 bases that match TRBD1. CDR3 length: 16 residues. V shed 6 bases and J 3 bases; nucleotides not matched to a gene: 11. CDR1 and CDR2 (germline): SEHNR, FQNEAQ (reference sequence). CDR3 sequence reads: CASRSRQGFVYNEQFF. The CDR3, as DNA: TGTGCCAGCAGATCCAGACAGGGTTTTGTCTACAATGAGCAGTTCTTC.

This clonotype showed up just a few times. The CDR3 loop is CASSSARSTNEKLFF. CDR3 in DNA: TGTGCCAGCAGTTCGGCCAGATCAACTAATGAAAAACTGTTTTTT. This chain joins TRBV12-3 or TRBV12-4 and TRBJ1-4; D unclear. The length of the CDR3 is 15 residues. V was pared by 4 bases and J by 0 bases, with 9 bases between.

There are many counts of this clonotype. The chain uses TRBV7-9 and TRBJ2-1, with 13 bases that match TRBD2. The trim removed 4 bases at V and 5 bases at J, leaving 5 bases unmatched. This CDR3 comprises 16 residues. The V gene's germline CDR1 is SEHNR and CDR2 FQNEAQ (reference sequence). The CDR3 loop is CASSSPGLAGNNEQFF. The CDR3 DNA reads as TGTGCCAGCAGCTCCCCGGGACTAGCGGGGAACAATGAGCAGTTCTTC.

This clonotype was seen at least ten times. This sequence joins TRBV18 and TRBJ2-3; weak D call: TRBD1 (6 bases). The CDR3 consists of 15 residues. The V end was cut by 1 base, the J end by 11 bases, with 19 bases between. Germline V gene sequence: CDR1 KGHSH, CDR2 LQKENI. CDR3 in DNA: TGTGCCAGCTCACCACTTTTCGGGGCAGGGGCGTTGCAGTATTTT. Translated: CASSPLFGAGALQYF.

The chain couples TRBV14 to TRBJ2-5; perhaps TRBD2 as D (5 bases). Germline V gene lookup returns CDR1 SGHDN and CDR2 FVKESK. V was clipped by 2 bases and J by 0 bases, with 7 bases between them. The length of the CDR3 is 14 residues. The CDR3 loop is CASSQWRYQETQYF. CDR3 bases: TGTGCCAGCAGCCAATGGAGGTACCAAGAGACCCAGTACTTC.

The sample holds many counts of this clonotype. The V and J genes are TRBV20-1 and TRBJ2-7, with a possible D match to TRBD2 (6 bases). This CDR3 is built from 15 residues. Trimming pared 4 bases from V and 2 bases from J, leaving 18 bases between. Germline CDR1 and CDR2: DFQATT and SNEGSKA (reference sequence). The DNA of the CDR3 is TGCAGTGCTATTCCGGCCAGGGCGGGAACCTACGAGCAGTACTTC. Its translation is CSAIPARAGTYEQYF.

This clonotype was recorded many times. The chain couples TRBV7-9 to TRBJ2-7; TRBD2 agrees at 11 bases. Per germline, CDR1 SEHNR and CDR2 FQNEAQ (reference sequence). The CDR3 spans 16 residues. Germline trimming cut 5 bases from V and 0 bases from J; bases unmatched to any gene: 6. This CDR3 is CASSRPGLAGSYEQYF. The CDR3 bases are TGTGCCAGCAGCCGACCTGGACTAGCGGGCTCCTACGAGCAGTACTTC.

V usage is TRBV6-1 and J usage is TRBJ2-7; tentatively, D is TRBD2 (6 bases). Germline-derived CDR1 and CDR2 are MNHNS and SASEGT. V was clipped by 6 bases and J by 5 bases, with 23 bases between them. CDR3 length equals 16 residues. The CDR3 reads CASRETRRDGRHEQYF. CDR3 coding DNA: TGTGCCAGCAGGGAGACCAGGAGGGACGGCCGTCACGAGCAGTACTTC.